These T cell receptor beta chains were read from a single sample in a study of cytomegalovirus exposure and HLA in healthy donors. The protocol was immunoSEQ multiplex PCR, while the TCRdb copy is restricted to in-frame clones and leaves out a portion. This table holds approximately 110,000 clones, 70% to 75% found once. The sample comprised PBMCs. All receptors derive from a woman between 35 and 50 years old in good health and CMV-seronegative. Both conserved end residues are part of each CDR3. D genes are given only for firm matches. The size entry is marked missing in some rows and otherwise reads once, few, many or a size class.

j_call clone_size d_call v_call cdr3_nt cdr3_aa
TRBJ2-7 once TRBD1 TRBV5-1 TGCGCCAGCAGCTTGGGGGCCGGGACAGGGATCTACGAGCAGTACTTC CASSLGAGTGIYEQYF
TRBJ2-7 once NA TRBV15 TGTGCCACCAGCAGAGGCACAGGGAGTCTCCTCTACGAGCAGTACTTC CATSRGTGSLLYEQYF
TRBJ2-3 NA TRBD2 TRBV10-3 TGTGCCATCAAAACTAGCGGGGGGGCAGGGCCAGATACGCAGTATTTT CAIKTSGGAGPDTQYF
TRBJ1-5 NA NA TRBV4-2 TGTGCCAGCAGCCAGTTATCGGGGGGGGGCGGTGGGAGCAATCAGCCCCAGCATTTT CASSQLSGGGGGSNQPQHF
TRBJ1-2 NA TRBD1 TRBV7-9 TGTGCCAGCAGCCTCTTGACAGGGGGCCGAAGTGGCTACACCTTC CASSLLTGGRSGYTF
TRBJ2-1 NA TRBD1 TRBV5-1 TGCGCCAGCAGCTTCACCGACAGGGTTGTGGATGAGCAGTTCTTC CASSFTDRVVDEQFF
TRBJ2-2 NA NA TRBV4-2 TGTGCCAGCAGCCAGAGGGTCACCGGGGAGCTGTTTTTT CASSQRVTGELFF
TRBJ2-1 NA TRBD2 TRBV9 TGTGCCAGCAGCGTCGGACCGGGGGGGGATGAGCAGTTCTTC CASSVGPGGDEQFF
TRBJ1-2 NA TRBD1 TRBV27 TGTGCCAGCAGTTTGGCGACAGGGGTGGGCTATGGCTACACCTTC CASSLATGVGYGYTF
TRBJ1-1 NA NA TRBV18 TGTGCCAGCTCACCAATGGGTGCGGGGACCATGAACACTGAAGCTTTCTTT CASSPMGAGTMNTEAFF